This TCR beta chain was sequenced for a study of STAT5B mutations in CD4+ large granular lymphocyte leukemia. The CDR3 length is 18 residues. V was trimmed by 0 bases and J by 0 bases, leaving 15 bases between them. CDR1 and CDR2 from the germline V gene are MGHRA and YSYEKL. TCRdb's copy holds only in-frame clones and misses some; the assay was immunoSEQ multiplex PCR. The data hold 20,000 or so clones, with 65% to 85% observed a single time. Study outcomes and limitations: About 24% of private leukemic clonotypes occurred rarely in other patients' non-leukemic repertoires. Compared with healthy controls (2/35), patient top clones favored TRBV06 (8/27).

In the case of this clone: The antigen remains undetermined.

The source of this sequence is a human donor in good health. What was sequenced was CD4+ T cells from blood buffy coats. This sequence joins TRBV4-1 and TRBJ1-3, with D perhaps TRBD1 (6 bases). This chain's CDR3 is CASSQEPQQGSSGNTIYF. The CDR3 coding sequence is TGCGCCAGCAGCCAAGAACCCCAACAGGGAAGCTCTGGAAACACCATATATTTT.